Shown below are 9 T cell receptor beta chains from a single sample sequenced in a study of shared clonotypes between healthy human individuals. Assay: immunoSEQ multiplex PCR; the TCRdb copy retains only in-frame clones and omits some. Among around 530,000 clones, around 80% were seen once, and the ten largest hold about 11%. The sequenced sample was PBMCs. These receptors came from a woman between 40 and 55 years old in good health. Some clones in this sample may be carry-over from other donors' samples.

On this clone itself: A read error may explain this, as a much larger clone is one base away. The sample holds other DNA sequences that translate to the same CDR3. This chain uses TRBV5-4 with TRBJ2-7, with TRBD2 as a possible D gene (6 bases). The CDR3 has 13 amino acids. V was trimmed by 0 bases and J by 3 bases, leaving 7 bases between them. Germline CDR1 and CDR2: SGHNT and YYREEE (reference sequence). CDR3 sequence (DNA): TGTGCCAGCAGCTTGGCGGGGGTCTACGAGCAGTACTTC. This encodes CASSLAGVYEQYF.

A single count supports this clone. This sample also contains other DNA sequences that code for the same CDR3. The V gene is TRBV11-3, the J gene TRBJ2-1; tentatively, D is TRBD1 (6 bases). The CDR3 loop spans 15 amino acids. V lost 2 bases and J lost 5, with 13 bases in between. CDR1 is SGHNT and CDR2 is YENEEA in the germline V gene. CDR3 protein: CASSLYGTPDNEQFF. The CDR3 region has the DNA TGTGCCAGCAGCTTATACGGGACACCCGACAATGAGCAGTTCTTC.

The chain couples TRBV5-6 to TRBJ2-1; 11 bases are a match to TRBD1. The trim removed 3 bases at V and 8 bases at J, leaving 7 bases unmatched. Germline lookup yields CDR1 SGHDT and CDR2 YYEEEE. The CDR3 totals 15 residues. The CDR3 DNA follows: TGTGCCAGCAGCTGGAGGGACAGGGGGATGTATGAGCAGTTCTTC. This gives the protein CASSWRDRGMYEQFF. Drawing the rest from reference TRBV5-6 and TRBJ2-1, the complete variable domain is DAGVTQSPTHLIKTRGQQVTLRCSPKSGHDTVSWYQQALGQGPQFIFQYYEEEERQRGNFPDRFSGHQFPNYSSELNVNALLLGDSALYLCASSWRDRGMYEQFFGPGTRLTVL.

V gene TRBV7-9 combines with J gene TRBJ2-3, with D tentatively TRBD2 (6 bases). Germline V CDR1 and CDR2: SEHNR, FQNEAQ (reference sequence). Trimming removed 3 bases at V and 2 bases at J, with 12 bases between. The length of the CDR3 is 15 residues. Here the CDR3 reads CASSFLGLPTDTQYF. DNA for the CDR3: TGTGCCAGCAGCTTCCTGGGACTTCCCACAGATACGCAGTATTTT.

This clone has just a few counts. The chain couples TRBV11-2 to TRBJ2-7; the D gene is possibly TRBD2 (6 bases). The ends were cut back, 2 bases at V and 3 bases at J, with 20 bases in the middle. This CDR3 comprises 17 residues. Germline CDR1 and CDR2: SGHAT and FQNNGV. The CDR3 is CASSLLVNGLPSYEQYF. The CDR3 coding sequence is TGTGCCAGCAGCTTATTGGTGAACGGACTACCGAGCTACGAGCAGTACTTC.

A remark on this clone: Given a much more abundant clone one base away, this may be a read error. The chain joins TRBV7-2 to TRBJ1-3, with no clear D. Germline V gene data show CDR1 as SGHTA and CDR2 as FQGNSA. The CDR3 runs to 11 residues. V was pared by 1 base and J by 5 bases, with 0 bases between. CDR3 coding DNA: TGTGCCAGCAGCTTAGGAAACACCATATATTTT. It translates to CASSLGNTIYF.

The chain is built from TRBV4-1 and TRBJ2-3, with 9 bases identical to TRBD2. Unmatched junction bases numbered 3, after V lost 1 base and J lost 1 base. Germline V gives CDR1 MGHRA, CDR2 YSYEKL. The CDR3 is 16 amino acids. CDR3: CASSQASGIRTDTQYF. In DNA, the CDR3 is TGCGCCAGCAGCCAAGCTAGCGGGATACGCACAGATACGCAGTATTTT.

To note about this clone: This specimen includes other DNA sequences encoding the same CDR3. The V gene is TRBV7-2, the J gene TRBJ1-5; D not resolved. Germline V gives CDR1 SGHTA, CDR2 FQGNSA. The CDR3 contains 13 residues. The V end was cut by 5 bases, the J end by 4 bases, with 9 bases between. CDR3: CASSQRGNQPQHF. The CDR3, as DNA: TGTGCCAGCAGCCAAAGAGGTAATCAGCCCCAGCATTTT.

In its sample, this clone was seen a few times. The chain is built from TRBV11-2 and TRBJ2-2; D not resolved. Germline CDR1 is SGHAT and CDR2 is FQNNGV. This CDR3 comprises 10 residues. Deletions cut 4 bases from V and 7 bases from J, with 1 base between. The chain's CDR3 is CASSYGELFF. CDR3 DNA: TGTGCCAGCAGCTACGGGGAGCTGTTTTTT. Using reference TRBV11-2 and TRBJ2-2 for the parts outside the CDR3, the full variable domain is EAGVAQSPRYKIIEKRQSVAFWCNPISGHATLYWYQQILGQGPKLLIQFQNNGVVDDSQLPKDRFSAERLKGVDSTLKIQPAKLEDSAVYLCASSYGELFFGEGSRLTVL.